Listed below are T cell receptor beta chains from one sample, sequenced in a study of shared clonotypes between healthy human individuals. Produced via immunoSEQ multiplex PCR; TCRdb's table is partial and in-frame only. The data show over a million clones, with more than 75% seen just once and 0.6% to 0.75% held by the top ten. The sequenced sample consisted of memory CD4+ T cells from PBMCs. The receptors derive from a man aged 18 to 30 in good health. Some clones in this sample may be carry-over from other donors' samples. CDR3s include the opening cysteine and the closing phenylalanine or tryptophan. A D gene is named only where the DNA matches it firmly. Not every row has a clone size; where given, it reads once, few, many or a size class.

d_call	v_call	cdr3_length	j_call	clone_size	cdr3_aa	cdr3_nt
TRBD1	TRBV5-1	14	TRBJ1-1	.	CASSSAGGGTEAFF	TGCGCCAGCAGCTCCGCAGGGGGCGGCACTGAAGCTTTCTTT
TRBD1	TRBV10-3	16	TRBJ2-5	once	CAISESAGGDQETQYF	TGTGCCATCAGTGAGTCGGCAGGGGGCGACCAAGAGACCCAGTACTTC
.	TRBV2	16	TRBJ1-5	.	CASRLRGPNSNQPQHF	TGTGCCAGCAGGCTCCGGGGGCCGAATAGCAATCAGCCCCAGCATTTT
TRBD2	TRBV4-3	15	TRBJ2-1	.	CASSQDHGRGTRKFF	TGCGCCAGCAGCCAAGATCACGGGAGGGGTACAAGGAAGTTCTTC
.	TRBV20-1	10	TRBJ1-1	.	CSAQSSEAFF	TGCAGTGCTCAGTCAAGCGAAGCTTTCTTT
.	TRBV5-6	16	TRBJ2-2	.	CASSPRDSGNTGELFF	TGTGCCAGCAGCCCACGGGACTCCGGAAACACCGGGGAGCTGTTTTTT
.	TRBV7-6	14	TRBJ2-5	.	CASSPYWGAETQYF	TGTGCCAGCAGCCCCTACTGGGGGGCAGAGACCCAGTACTTC
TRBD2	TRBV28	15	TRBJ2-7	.	CASSNRGDLSYEQYF	TGTGCCAGCAGCAACCGGGGGGACCTCTCCTACGAGCAGTACTTC
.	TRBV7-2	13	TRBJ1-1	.	CASSLVWATEAFF	TGTGCCAGCAGCTTAGTGTGGGCCACTGAAGCTTTCTTT
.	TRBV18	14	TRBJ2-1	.	CASSLLAGDNEQFF	TGTGCCAGCTCACTCTTGGCAGGGGACAATGAGCAGTTCTTC
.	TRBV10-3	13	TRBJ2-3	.	CAFRSSVTDTQYF	TGTGCCTTCCGGAGCTCGGTCACAGATACGCAGTATTTT
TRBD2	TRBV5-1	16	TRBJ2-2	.	CASSLVLGGGTGELFF	TGCGCCAGCAGCTTGGTCTTAGGCGGGGGCACCGGGGAGCTGTTTTTT
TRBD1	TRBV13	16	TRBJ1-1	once	CASSPRTGGSEAEAFF	TGTGCCAGCAGCCCCCGGACAGGGGGTTCGGAAGCTGAAGCTTTCTTT
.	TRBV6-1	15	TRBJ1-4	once	CASRRDQAIGEKLFF	TGTGCCAGCAGGCGGGACCAGGCAATCGGTGAAAAACTGTTTTTT
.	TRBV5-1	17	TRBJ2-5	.	CASSLGSLGAGQETQYF	TGCGCCAGCAGCTTGGGGTCTCTCGGGGCAGGCCAAGAGACCCAGTACTTC
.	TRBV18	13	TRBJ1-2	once	CASSPSGGNGYTF	TGTGCCAGCTCACCATCAGGAGGGAATGGCTACACCTTC
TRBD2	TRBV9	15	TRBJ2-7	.	CASSVQAGPGDEQYF	TGTGCCAGCAGCGTTCAAGCGGGACCGGGGGACGAGCAGTACTTC
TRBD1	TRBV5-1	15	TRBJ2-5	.	CASSGQGWTQETQYF	TGCGCCAGCAGCGGACAGGGATGGACCCAAGAGACCCAGTACTTC
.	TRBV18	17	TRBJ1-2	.	CASSPTSGAMGVDGYTF	TGTGCCAGCTCACCAACTTCAGGGGCCATGGGGGTGGATGGCTACACCTTC
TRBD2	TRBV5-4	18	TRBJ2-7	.	CASSLPLAGGRSSYEQYF	TGTGCCAGCAGCTTGCCACTAGCGGGAGGAAGGAGCTCCTACGAGCAGTACTTC
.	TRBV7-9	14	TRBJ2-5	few	CASSLALGFETQYF	TGTGCCAGCAGCTTAGCGTTGGGGTTTGAGACCCAGTACTTC
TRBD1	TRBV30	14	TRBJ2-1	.	CAWEQGANYNEQFF	TGTGCCTGGGAACAGGGGGCGAACTACAATGAGCAGTTCTTC
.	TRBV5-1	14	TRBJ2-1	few	CASSFYYGDNEQFF	TGCGCCAGCAGCTTTTACTACGGGGACAATGAGCAGTTCTTC
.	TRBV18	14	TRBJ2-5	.	CASSPNLGGETQYF	TGTGCCAGCTCACCAAATCTGGGGGGCGAGACCCAGTACTTC
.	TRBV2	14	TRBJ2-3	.	CASIPQPSTDTQYF	TGTGCCAGCATCCCACAGCCTAGCACAGATACGCAGTATTTT
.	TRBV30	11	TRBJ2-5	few	CAWSGQETQYF	TGTGCCTGGAGCGGACAAGAGACCCAGTACTTC
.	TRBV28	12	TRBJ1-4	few	CASGLGNEKLFF	TGTGCCAGCGGATTAGGGAATGAAAAACTGTTTTTT
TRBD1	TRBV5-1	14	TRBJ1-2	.	CASSQYRGGYGYTF	TGCGCCAGCAGCCAATACAGGGGCGGCTATGGCTACACCTTC
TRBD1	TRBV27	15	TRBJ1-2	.	CASTKQGTLNYGYTF	TGTGCCAGCACAAAACAGGGGACCCTTAACTATGGCTACACCTTC
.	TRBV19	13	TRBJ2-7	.	CASPQGGSYEQYF	TGTGCCTCCCCCCAGGGCGGCTCCTACGAGCAGTACTTC
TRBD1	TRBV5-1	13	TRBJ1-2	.	CASSPDRNYGYTF	TGCGCCAGCAGCCCGGACAGGAACTATGGCTACACCTTC
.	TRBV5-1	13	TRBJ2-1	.	CASSGTGIHEQFF	TGCGCCAGCAGCGGAACAGGGATCCATGAGCAGTTCTTC
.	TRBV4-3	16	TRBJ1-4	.	CASSQGPLRGREKLFF	TGCGCCAGCAGCCAAGGCCCCTTGAGGGGCCGGGAAAAACTGTTTTTT
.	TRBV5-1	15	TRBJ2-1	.	CASSLAHLSINEQFF	TGCGCCAGCAGCTTGGCCCACCTCTCGATCAATGAGCAGTTCTTC
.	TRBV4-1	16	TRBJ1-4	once	CASSPTLGLFNEKLFF	TGCGCCAGCAGCCCTACCTTGGGACTCTTTAATGAAAAACTGTTTTTT
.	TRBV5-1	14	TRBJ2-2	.	CASSSGGPSGELFF	TGCGCCAGCAGCTCCGGGGGTCCCTCGGGGGAGCTGTTTTTT
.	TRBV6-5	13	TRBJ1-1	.	CASSSRGRTEAFF	TGTGCCAGCAGTTCCCGGGGGAGGACTGAAGCTTTCTTT
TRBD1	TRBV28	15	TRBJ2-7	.	CASSLHRDRTYEQYF	TGTGCCAGCAGTTTACATCGGGACAGGACCTACGAGCAGTACTTC